Described below is a single T cell receptor (beta chain) sequence and its context. The antigen remains unidentified. The CDR3 is made up of 15 amino acids. V lost 4 bases, J lost 3 bases, and 7 bases stayed unmatched. Germline loops: CDR1 SGHTA, CDR2 FQGNSA. This record comes from a study of beta chain features in type 1 diabetes. The whole isolated RNA underwent reverse transcription, so sequencing captured expressed TCRB transcripts. The data were produced by immunoSEQ multiplex PCR, yet TCRdb's version contains in-frame clones alone and is incomplete. The repertoire holds 400,000 to 550,000 clones, with 10% to 12% as singletons. Overall study findings and caveats: Amplification by PCR could prefer shorter templates, with the same effect in patients and controls. Researchers reported that naive, central memory and Treg TCRB repertoires appeared more similar in patients than in healthy donors.

The chain carries TRBV7-2 and TRBJ2-3; TRBD2 agrees at 7 bases. Material: naive CD4+ T cells from blood. This clonotype was obtained from a woman aged 18-29 years in good health. CDR3: CASSSAGRRTDTQYF. The CDR3 nucleotides read TGTGCCAGCAGCTCGGCCGGGAGGAGAACAGATACGCAGTATTTT.